Sequencing of this T cell receptor (beta chain) was carried out in a study of brain T cells in children with intractable seizures. Germline V CDR1 and CDR2: GTSNPN, SVGIG (reference sequence). Trimming took off 1 base at V and 4 bases at J, with 7 bases between the two ends. CDR3 size: 12 residues. Only cases whose brain tissue showed the highest T cell transcript signatures were sequenced. Produced via immunoSEQ multiplex PCR; TCRdb's table is partial and in-frame only. The sample holds about 76,000 clones; roughly 91% are singletons and the top ten take 1.5% to 1.7%. The TCR was taken from a boy younger than two with tuberous sclerosis and intractable seizures. The V gene is TRBV30, the J gene TRBJ1-1, with a tentative D call TRBD1 (6 bases). The sequences come from peripheral blood, collected at surgery. The chain's CDR3 is CAWSEGGTEAFF. DNA for the CDR3: TGTGCCTGGAGTGAGGGGGGCACTGAAGCTTTCTTT.